The sequence of this TCR beta chain was determined in a study of T cell responses to AZD1222 COVID-19 vaccine. Study outcomes and limitations: Repertoires were collected only later (after the peak T cell response had occurred). Reports say nearly half of spike-specific TCRs go after unmutated variant regions. Just a handful of AZD1222 recipients tested seropositive at baseline. Donors in the cohort were predominantly white British and more often female, and clonal diversity was possibly underestimated.

Clones were sequenced by immunoSEQ multiplex PCR, and TCRdb holds only the in-frame ones, with some missing. The table lists approximately 80,000 clones, 88% of them singletons. Turning to this clone: Its antigen is undetermined.

Per germline, CDR1 DFQATT and CDR2 SNEGSKA (reference sequence). The CDR3 contains 10 residues. V dropped 6 bases and J dropped 7 bases, with 9 bases sitting between them. The material sequenced was peripheral blood, taken on day 0 of MenACWY control vaccination. The J gene is TRBJ1-2, the V gene TRBV20-1, with a weak D call TRBD1 (6 bases). The clonotype comes from an adult in good health. The CDR3 nucleotides read TGCAGTGCCAACAGGGTTGGCTACACCTTC. This translates into CSANRVGYTF.